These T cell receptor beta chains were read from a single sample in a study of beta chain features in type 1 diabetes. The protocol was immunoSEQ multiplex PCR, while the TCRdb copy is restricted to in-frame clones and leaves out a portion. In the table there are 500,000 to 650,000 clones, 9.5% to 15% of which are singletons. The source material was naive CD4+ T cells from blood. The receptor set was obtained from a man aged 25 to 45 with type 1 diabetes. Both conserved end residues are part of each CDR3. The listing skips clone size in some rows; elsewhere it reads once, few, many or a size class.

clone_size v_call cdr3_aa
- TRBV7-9 CASSLDRENGYTF
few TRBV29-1 CSVEKVGGVTDTQYF
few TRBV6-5 CASSYSNGKNIQYF
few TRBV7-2 CASSRISTERDYTF
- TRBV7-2 CASSKTGGPNTEAFF
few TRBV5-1 CASSAKGPRSGNTIYF
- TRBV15 CATSGRQGSTDTQYF
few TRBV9 CASSAGQYGYTF
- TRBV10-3 CAIMDRGGEQYF
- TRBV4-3 CASSQETLRNEQYF
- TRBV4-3 CASSQDLAGPYGYTF
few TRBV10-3 CAVAETGGPGPYGYTF
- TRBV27 CASDTGELFF
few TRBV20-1 CSGLYNEQFF
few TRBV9 CASSTNARAGYEQYF
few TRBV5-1 CASREGAGTEAFF
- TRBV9 CASSPRGPSSNEQFF
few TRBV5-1 CASSLVGQQETQYF
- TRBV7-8 CASSSMQAPEETQYF
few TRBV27 CASSFPDRGHGELFF
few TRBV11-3 CASSFSLLAGSAYF
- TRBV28 CASFVSGQGENEQYF
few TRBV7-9 CASSPGQQETQYF
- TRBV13 CASSWETGGSGNTIYF
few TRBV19 CASSNGRYGYEQYF
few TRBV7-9 CASSLSATLTEAFF
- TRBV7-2 CASSLVGGAYEQYF
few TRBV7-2 CASSFRDRADYGYTF
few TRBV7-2 CASSLNGAYEQYF
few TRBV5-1 CASSLETGGSEQYF
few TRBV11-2 CASSLASLEAGELFF
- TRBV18 CASSPPPQRKGETQYF
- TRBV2 CASSVGQLNTGELFF
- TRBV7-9 CASSRTGSNQPQHF
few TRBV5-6 CASSLDREISAPLHF
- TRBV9 CASSVGGGDSPLHF
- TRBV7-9 CASSLNSNQPQHF
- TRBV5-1 CASSLDGDYGYTF
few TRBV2 CASSARANRNQPQHF
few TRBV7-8 CASSLAPRGGSGGETQYF
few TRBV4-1 CASSQERAPGLAGVSTDTQYF
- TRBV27 CASSLLGTSTDTQYF
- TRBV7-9 CASSTQVREPYEQYF
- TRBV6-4 CASSRGATGELFF
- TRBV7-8 CASSLDSSTNEKLFF
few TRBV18 CASSPRPGQGLSGNQPQHF
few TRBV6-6 CASSYDANSNQPQHF
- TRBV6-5 CASSFGPAGYTF
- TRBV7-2 CASSAGGFQLRETQYF
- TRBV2 CASSEGGYTF
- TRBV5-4 CASSLRQDGYTF
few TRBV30 CAWKTGFNNEQFF
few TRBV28 CASSLSESRPPLHF
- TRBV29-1 CSVKRGLSYEQYF
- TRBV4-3 CASSQLMGMEAFF
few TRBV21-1 CASSPRRYEQYF